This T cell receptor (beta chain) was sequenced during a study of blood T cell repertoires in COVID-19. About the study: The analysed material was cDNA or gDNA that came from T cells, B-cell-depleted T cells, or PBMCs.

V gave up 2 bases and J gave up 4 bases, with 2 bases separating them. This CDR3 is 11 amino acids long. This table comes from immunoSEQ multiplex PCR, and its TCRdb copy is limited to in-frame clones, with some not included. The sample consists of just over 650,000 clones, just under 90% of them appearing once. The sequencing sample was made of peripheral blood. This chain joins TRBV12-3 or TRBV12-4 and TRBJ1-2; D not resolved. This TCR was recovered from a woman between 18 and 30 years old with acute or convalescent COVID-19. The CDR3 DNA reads TGTGCCAGCAGTTTACGCTATGGCTACACCTTC. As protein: CASSLRYGYTF.